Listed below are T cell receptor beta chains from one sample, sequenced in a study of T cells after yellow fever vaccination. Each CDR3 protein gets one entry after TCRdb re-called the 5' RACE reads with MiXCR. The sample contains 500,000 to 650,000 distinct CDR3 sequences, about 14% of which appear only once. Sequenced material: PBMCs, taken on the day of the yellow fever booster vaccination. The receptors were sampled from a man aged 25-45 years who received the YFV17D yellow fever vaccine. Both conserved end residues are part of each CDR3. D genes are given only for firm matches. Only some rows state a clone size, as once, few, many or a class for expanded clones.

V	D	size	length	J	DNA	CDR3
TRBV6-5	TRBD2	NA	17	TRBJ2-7	TGTGCCAGCAGTTACTCAACGTCTAGCGGGAGACCCTACGAGCAGTACTTC	CASSYSTSSGRPYEQYF
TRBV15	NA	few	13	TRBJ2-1	TGTGCCACCAGCACCACTCGAACCGGTGAGCAGTTCTTC	CATSTTRTGEQFF
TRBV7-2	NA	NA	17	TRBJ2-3	TGTGCCAGCAGCTTAAGTTTGTTCAGGGGGGACACAGATACGCAGTATTTT	CASSLSLFRGDTDTQYF
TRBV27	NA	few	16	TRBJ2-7	TGTGCCAGCAGTCCTCCCCAGGGAAAGGGAGCCTACGAGCAGTACTTC	CASSPPQGKGAYEQYF
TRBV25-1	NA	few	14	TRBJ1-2	TGTGCCAGCAGCCTCTTGGGGGAAAACTATGGCTACACCTTC	CASSLLGENYGYTF
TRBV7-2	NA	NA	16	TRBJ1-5	TGTGCCAGCAGCCTAGATCCCCTTCGAGGCAATCAGCCCCAGCATTTT	CASSLDPLRGNQPQHF
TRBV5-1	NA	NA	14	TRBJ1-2	TGCGCCAGCAGCTTGGAGACTACGCTCTATGGCTACACCTTC	CASSLETTLYGYTF
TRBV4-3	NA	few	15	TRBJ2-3	TGCGCCAGCAGCCAAGCGTCTCAGGGCACAGATACGCAGTATTTT	CASSQASQGTDTQYF
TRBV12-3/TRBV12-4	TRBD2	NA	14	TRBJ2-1	TGTGCCAGCAGTTTAAGCGGGAGTGGCAATGAGCAGTTCTTC	CASSLSGSGNEQFF
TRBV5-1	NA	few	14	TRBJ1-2	TGCGCCAGCAGCTCCGAGGGATTCAGCTATGGCTACACCTTC	CASSSEGFSYGYTF
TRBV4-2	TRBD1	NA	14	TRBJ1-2	TGTGCCAGCAGCCAAGGGACAGGGGTGTATGGCTACACCTTC	CASSQGTGVYGYTF
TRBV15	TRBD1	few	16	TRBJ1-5	TGTGCCACCAGCAGGACAGGGGGATCTAGCAATCAGCCCCAGCATTTT	CATSRTGGSSNQPQHF
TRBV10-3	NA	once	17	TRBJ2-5	TGTGCCATCAGTGAGTTAGCCTCAGGGGGGGCCGAGGAGACCCAGTACTTC	CAISELASGGAEETQYF
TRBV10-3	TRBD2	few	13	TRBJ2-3	TGTGCCCACCGAGCGGGAACGATGGATACGCAGTATTTT	CAHRAGTMDTQYF
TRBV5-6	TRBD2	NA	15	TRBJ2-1	TGTGCCAGCAGCTTGGTACCTAGCGGGAGGAATGAGCAGTTCTTC	CASSLVPSGRNEQFF
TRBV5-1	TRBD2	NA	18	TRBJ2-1	TGCGCCAGCAGCCTCCCATCACTAGCGGGAGGGCCAGGGAATGAGCAGTTCTTC	CASSLPSLAGGPGNEQFF
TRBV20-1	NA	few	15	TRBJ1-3	TGCAGTGCTAGGGGTCTTGCTTCCTCTGGAAACACCATATATTTT	CSARGLASSGNTIYF
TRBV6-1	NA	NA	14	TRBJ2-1	TGTGCCAGCAGCCCCCCCGGCCGGGCTGGTGAGCAGTTCTTC	CASSPPGRAGEQFF
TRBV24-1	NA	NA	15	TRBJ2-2	TGTGCCACCAGTGATTCGGGACACTACACCGGGGAGCTGTTTTTT	CATSDSGHYTGELFF
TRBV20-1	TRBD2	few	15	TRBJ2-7	TGCAGTGCCACCGGACTAGCGGGAGTGAAGTACGAGCAGTACTTC	CSATGLAGVKYEQYF
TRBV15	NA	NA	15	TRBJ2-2	TGTGCCACCAGCAGAGCCAGCGGGAACACCGGGGAGCTGTTTTTT	CATSRASGNTGELFF
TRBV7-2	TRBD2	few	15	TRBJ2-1	TGTGCCAGCAGCGTGGGACTAGCGGACAACAATGAGCAGTTCTTC	CASSVGLADNNEQFF
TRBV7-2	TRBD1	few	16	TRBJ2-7	TGTGCCAGCAGCTTAGCTGGGGGACAGGGGGTCCACGAGCAGTACTTC	CASSLAGGQGVHEQYF
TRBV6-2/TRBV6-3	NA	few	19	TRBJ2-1	TGTGCCAGCAGCGATCCCACCCCCGGGAGTCTCGGTTCCTACAATGAGCAGTTCTTC	CASSDPTPGSLGSYNEQFF
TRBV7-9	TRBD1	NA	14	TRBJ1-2	TGTGCCAGCAGCTTCGACAGGGGGCTAAGAGGCTACACCTTC	CASSFDRGLRGYTF
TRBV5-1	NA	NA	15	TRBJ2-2	TGCGCCAGCAGCCCCGGGACTTTCAACACCGGGGAGCTGTTTTTT	CASSPGTFNTGELFF
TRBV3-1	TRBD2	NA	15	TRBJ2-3	TGTGCCAGCAGCCAAACCTTAGCGGGAGAGGGAACTCAGTATTTT	CASSQTLAGEGTQYF
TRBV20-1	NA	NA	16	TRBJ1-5	TGCAGTGCTAGACGGGACACCCTTTCTAGCAATCAGCCCCAGCATTTT	CSARRDTLSSNQPQHF
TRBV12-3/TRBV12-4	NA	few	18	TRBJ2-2	TGTGCCAGCAGTCCGGGGTATTCGACCACAAGGAACACCGGGGAGCTGTTTTTT	CASSPGYSTTRNTGELFF
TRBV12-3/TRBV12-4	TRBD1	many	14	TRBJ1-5	TGTGCCAGCACTCAGGGGGCGGCCAATCAGCCCCAGCATTTT	CASTQGAANQPQHF
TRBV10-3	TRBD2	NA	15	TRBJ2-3	TGTGCCATCAGTGGACTAGCCGCGGCTAGGGATACGCAGTATTTT	CAISGLAAARDTQYF
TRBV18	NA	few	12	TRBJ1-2	TGTGCCAGCTCACCTCAAGAAGGAGGCTACACCTTC	CASSPQEGGYTF
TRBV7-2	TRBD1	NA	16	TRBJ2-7	TGTGCCAGCAGCAGCGACAGGGGGTCATGGTCCTACGAGCAGTACTTC	CASSSDRGSWSYEQYF
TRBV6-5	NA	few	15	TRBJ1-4	TGTGCCAGCAGTTCCGACCGGGTCAGCGAAGAAAAACTGTTTTTT	CASSSDRVSEEKLFF
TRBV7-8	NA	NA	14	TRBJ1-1	TGTGCCAGCAGCTTTGCCCGGGCGAACACTGAAGCTTTCTTT	CASSFARANTEAFF
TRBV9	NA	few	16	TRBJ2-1	TGTGCCAGCAGCGCCGCAGGACACTTCTCCTACAATGAGCAGTTCTTC	CASSAAGHFSYNEQFF
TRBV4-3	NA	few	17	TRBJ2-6	TGCGCCAGCAGCCAAGACTTTTCCGGCGGCGGGGCCAACGTCCTGACTTTC	CASSQDFSGGGANVLTF
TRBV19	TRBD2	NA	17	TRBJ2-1	TGTGCCAGTAGTACAACTAGACTAGCGGGGGGCTACAATGAGCAGTTCTTC	CASSTTRLAGGYNEQFF
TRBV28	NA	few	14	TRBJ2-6	TGTGCCAGCACAGGTATCTCTGGGGCCAACGTCCTGACTTTC	CASTGISGANVLTF
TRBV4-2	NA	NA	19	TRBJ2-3	TGTGCCAGCAGCCCCAGATGGACCCGGTCGGTTGGGAGCACAGATACGCAGTATTTT	CASSPRWTRSVGSTDTQYF
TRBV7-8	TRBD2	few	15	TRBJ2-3	TGTGCCAGCAGCGAAGCGGGAGGGAGCACAGATACGCAGTATTTT	CASSEAGGSTDTQYF
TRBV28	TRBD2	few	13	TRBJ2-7	TGTGCCACCATAGCGGGATGGGGCTACGAGCAGTACTTC	CATIAGWGYEQYF
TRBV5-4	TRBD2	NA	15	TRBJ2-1	TGTGCCAGCAGCTCGGGCGGGAGTAAGTTCAATGAGCAGTTCTTC	CASSSGGSKFNEQFF
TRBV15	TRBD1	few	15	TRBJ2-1	TGTGCCACCAGCAGAGACGGACAGGGGGTTAATGAGCAGTTCTTC	CATSRDGQGVNEQFF
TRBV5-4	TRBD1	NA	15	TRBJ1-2	TGTGCCAGCAGCTGGGAACAGGGGCGGAACTATGGCTACACCTTC	CASSWEQGRNYGYTF
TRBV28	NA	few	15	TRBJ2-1	TGTGCCACCATGAGCAGGGGGGAATTATACAATGAGCAGTTCTTC	CATMSRGELYNEQFF
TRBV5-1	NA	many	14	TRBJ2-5	TGCGCCAGCAGCTTACTGGGGCGGGAAGAGACCCAGTACTTC	CASSLLGREETQYF
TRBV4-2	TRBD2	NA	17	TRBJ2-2	TGTGCCAGCAGCCAAGATCCCCAGACTAGCGGGATCGGGGAGCTGTTTTTT	CASSQDPQTSGIGELFF
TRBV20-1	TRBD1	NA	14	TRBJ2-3	TGCAGTGCTAGGCACAGGGGAGGCACAGATACGCAGTATTTT	CSARHRGGTDTQYF
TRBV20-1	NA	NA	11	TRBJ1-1	TGCAGTGTTAGAAGAGGCACTGAAGCTTTCTTT	CSVRRGTEAFF
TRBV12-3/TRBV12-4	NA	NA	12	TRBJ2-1	TGTGCCAGCAGTCCAGGACGGCGAGAGCAGTTCTTC	CASSPGRREQFF
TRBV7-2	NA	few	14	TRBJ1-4	TGTGCCAGCAGCTTAATGGCAACTAATGAAAAACTGTTTTTT	CASSLMATNEKLFF
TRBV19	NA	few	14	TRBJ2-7	TGTGCCAGTAGTTTCCGGGACACAACCTACGAGCAGTACTTC	CASSFRDTTYEQYF
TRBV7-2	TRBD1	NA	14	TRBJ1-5	TGTGCCAGCAGTCACGGGACAGGGAGTCAGCCCCAGCATTTT	CASSHGTGSQPQHF
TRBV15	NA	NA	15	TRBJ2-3	TGTGCCACCAGCAGAGAGGGGGGTCAAGCTAATACGCAGTATTTT	CATSREGGQANTQYF
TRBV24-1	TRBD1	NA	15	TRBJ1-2	TGTGCCACCAGTGATTCCAGGGGGGGAGTCGTTGGCTACACCTTC	CATSDSRGGVVGYTF
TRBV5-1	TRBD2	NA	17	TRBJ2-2	TGCGCCAGCAGCTTGGCCGTTCTAGCGGACTACACCGGGGAGCTGTTTTTT	CASSLAVLADYTGELFF